This TCR beta chain derives from a study of blood T cell repertoires in COVID-19. In the study overall: Collection of acute and convalescent COVID-19 samples took place in the United States, Italy and Spain.

With V trimmed by 2 bases and J by 2 bases, 3 bases remained unmatched. The CDR3 extends over 16 amino acids. Per the germline V gene, CDR1 is SGDLS and CDR2 is YYNGEE. Authors' processing steps: The authors estimated nucleated cell counts from reference gene primer amplification. Libraries were prepared by immunoSEQ multiplex PCR; TCRdb keeps only in-frame clonotypes and omits some of them. For V, J and clone size, that table is used; D and trimming come from the DNA. The repertoire has roughly 130,000 clones, approximately 86% of them found once; the top ten carry less than 2.5%. Those who participated ranged in age from about 18 to 89 years and resided in 20 to 25 US areas.

The sequencing sample was made of PBMCs or T cells enriched from blood (not recorded which). The chain is built from TRBV9 and TRBJ2-1, with TRBD1 matching over 11 bases. This clonotype was sampled from a woman aged 45-65 years who had recovered from COVID-19. CDR3 in amino acids: CASSVRTGGAYNEQFF. The CDR3 bases are TGTGCCAGCAGCGTGCGGACAGGGGGCGCCTACAATGAGCAGTTCTTC.